This TCR beta chain is drawn from a study of metastatic and nonmetastatic thyroid tumors. The entire patient cohort was treatment-naive prior to thyroid surgery. With respect to this clone: Its antigen is unidentified.

Findings and limits, study-wide: The study reportedly found significantly higher TCR beta diversity in malignant thyroid tumors than benign nodules, in blood and tumor.

Between the trimmed V and J ends, which lost 0 bases and 0 bases, there was a span of 13 bases. This CDR3 spans 17 amino acids. Germline CDR1 KGHDR, CDR2 SFDVKD. TCRdb reanalyzed the PCR reads with MiXCR. In the table there are 13,000 to 15,000 clones, 20% to 30% of which are singletons. This TCR came from a female donor with papillary thyroid cancer or a benign thyroid nodule (not recorded which). Some clones in this sample may be carry-over from other donors' samples. Sequencing was done on a sample of tumor tissue. This chain joins TRBV24-1 and TRBJ2-5; D is perhaps TRBD2 (7 bases). The CDR3: CATSDLGGLADQETQYF. The CDR3 DNA follows: TGTGCCACCAGTGATTTGGGGGGGCTAGCGGACCAAGAGACCCAGTACTTC.